The 4 T cell receptor beta chains below were found in one sample sequenced in a study of T cell responses to AZD1222 COVID-19 vaccine. TCRdb keeps only in-frame clones here, not all; method: immunoSEQ multiplex PCR. The data hold just over 150,000 clones, with about 85% observed a single time. Source: peripheral blood, taken after recovery from COVID-19. All receptors come from an adult who had recovered from COVID-19.

This chain uses TRBV5-1 with TRBJ2-1; TRBD2 matches at 7 bases. Unmatched junction bases numbered 6, after V lost 2 bases and J lost 4 bases. This CDR3 has 15 residues. In germline, CDR1 is SGHRS, CDR2 YFSETQ. The CDR3 loop reads CASSLNSGVYNEQFF. CDR3 DNA: TGCGCCAGCAGCTTAAACAGCGGGGTTTACAATGAGCAGTTCTTC.

The chain employs TRBV6-1 and TRBJ1-4, with D uncertain. CDR3 length: 15 residues. Germline CDR1 reads MNHNS; CDR2 reads SASEGT. V lost 0 bases to trimming and J lost 5 bases, with 10 bases between them. CDR3 in amino acids: CASSEAFGGNEKLFF. Written as DNA, the CDR3 is TGTGCCAGCAGTGAAGCCTTCGGCGGGAATGAAAAACTGTTTTTT.

This clone has just a few counts. This chain connects TRBV7-9 to TRBJ2-7; D might be TRBD2 (5 bases). Germline V gene lookup returns CDR1 SEHNR and CDR2 FQNEAQ (reference sequence). Trimming cost V 4 bases and J 5 bases, with 15 bases left between them. CDR3 length equals 14 residues. DNA for the CDR3: TGTGCCAGCAGCTCCCGGGGTAGTCCCCACGAGCAGTACTTC. This codes for CASSSRGSPHEQYF.

The chain is built from TRBV3-1 (or the pseudogene TRBV3-2) and TRBJ1-2; D is possibly TRBD1 (5 bases). Trimming left V 7 bases short and J 5 bases short, with 17 bases between. The length of the CDR3 is 14 residues. CDR1 LGHDT and CDR2 YNNKEL come from the germline V gene (reference sequence). As DNA, the CDR3 is TGTGCCAGCACCTACCGGGGGAGCCCGTATGGCTACACCTTC. Translation gives CASTYRGSPYGYTF.